These 15 T cell receptor beta chains came from one sample sequenced in a study of T cells in Graves' hyperthyroidism and ophthalmopathy. Amplification of TCR beta CDR3 regions used RNA as the template. The HTBI primer set drove a first-round RT-PCR of the TCR CDR3. MiXCR, run by TCRdb on the multiplex PCR reads, gives a single entry per CDR3 protein. The profile shows a few hundred thousand distinct CDR3 sequences, approximately 14% of them singletons. The sample was blood. These receptors came from a woman in her forties with Graves' hyperthyroidism.

The chain carries TRBV24-1 and TRBJ2-3, with D maybe TRBD1 (6 bases). V was pared by 3 bases and J by 4 bases, with 13 bases between. CDR1 and CDR2 from the germline V gene are KGHDR and SFDVKD. The CDR3 extends over 15 amino acids. This CDR3 is CATSDGQTNADTQYF. CDR3 coding DNA: TGTGCCACCAGTGATGGACAGACGAACGCAGATACGCAGTATTTT.

This clonotype was detected ten times or more. This rearrangement joins TRBV12-3 or TRBV12-4 to TRBJ2-3, with D possibly matching TRBD1 (6 bases). Trimming removed 0 bases from V and 4 bases from J, with 8 bases in between. This CDR3 is built from 14 residues. The CDR3 sequence: CASSLAGHSDTQYF. The CDR3 nucleotides are TGTGCCAGCAGTTTAGCGGGACATTCAGATACGCAGTATTTT.

This clonotype was seen ten or more times. V is TRBV27 and J is TRBJ2-7; the D gene could be TRBD1 or TRBD2 (5 bases each). Deletions cut 3 bases from V and 3 bases from J, with 9 bases between. Germline lookup yields CDR1 MNHEY and CDR2 SMNVEV (reference sequence). The CDR3 is 13 residues long. The CDR3 here is CASSLGTHYEQYF. The CDR3 DNA follows: TGTGCCAGCAGTTTGGGGACCCACTACGAGCAGTACTTC.

This clonotype was seen many times. V is TRBV7-9 and J is TRBJ2-1; 11 bases map to TRBD2. V shed 3 bases and J 0 bases; nucleotides not matched to a gene: 10. Germline V gene sequence: CDR1 SEHNR, CDR2 FQNEAQ (reference sequence). This CDR3 contains 19 residues. The chain's CDR3 is CASSFPGLADPSSYNEQFF. The CDR3 nucleotides read TGTGCCAGCAGCTTCCCGGGACTAGCGGATCCTAGCTCCTACAATGAGCAGTTCTTC. Using reference TRBV7-9 and TRBJ2-1 for the parts outside the CDR3, the full variable domain is DTGVSQNPRHKITKRGQNVTFRCDPISEHNRLYWYRQTLGQGPEFLTYFQNEAQLEKSRLLSDRFSAERPKGSFSTLEIQRTEQGDSAMYLCASSFPGLADPSSYNEQFFGPGTRLTVL.

This clonotype has only a few counts. The J gene is TRBJ2-3, the V gene TRBV7-9, with unresolved D. This CDR3 has 13 amino acids. Germline CDR1 reads SEHNR; CDR2 reads FQNEAQ (reference sequence). V lost 5 bases, J lost 4 bases, and 10 bases lay in between. For the CDR3, the DNA is TGTGCCAGCAGCGCGACAACTTCAGATACGCAGTATTTT. This sequence encodes CASSATTSDTQYF. Full variable domain (outside the CDR3, taken from reference TRBV7-9 and TRBJ2-3): DTGVSQNPRHKITKRGQNVTFRCDPISEHNRLYWYRQTLGQGPEFLTYFQNEAQLEKSRLLSDRFSAERPKGSFSTLEIQRTEQGDSAMYLCASSATTSDTQYFGPGTRLTVL.

There are a few counts of this clonotype. The J gene is TRBJ1-4, the V gene TRBV6-1; tentative D call: TRBD1 (5 bases). Germline lookup yields CDR1 MNHNS and CDR2 SASEGT. The CDR3 contains 14 residues. V lost 1 base to trimming and J lost 7 bases, with 10 bases between them. CDR3 nucleotide sequence: TGTGCCAGCAGTGAAGACAGGATTTCTGAAAAACTGTTTTTT. Its translation is CASSEDRISEKLFF.

This clonotype was counted ten times or more. The V call is TRBV18, the J call TRBJ1-4; TRBD1 aligns across 7 bases. Germline CDR1 and CDR2: KGHSH and LQKENI. Trimming cost V 3 bases and J 8 bases; bases outside gene matches: 9. CDR3 length equals 15 residues. The CDR3 loop reads CASSPKGASGEKLFF. The CDR3 coding sequence is TGTGCCAGCTCACCGAAGGGGGCAAGTGGGGAAAAACTGTTTTTT.

This clonotype was seen repeatedly, ten times or more. This rearrangement joins TRBV7-2 to TRBJ2-7; tentative D call: TRBD1 (6 bases). This CDR3 contains 16 residues. Germline assignment: CDR1 SGHTA and CDR2 FQGNSA. With 0 bases removed from V and 2 bases from J, the gap between germline ends came to 14 bases. CDR3 nucleotide sequence: TGTGCCAGCAGCTTAGCTCAAGGGCAGGGGCCCTACGAGCAGTACTTC. Translation gives CASSLAQGQGPYEQYF.

The sample holds many counts of this clonotype. The chain joins TRBV12-3 or TRBV12-4 to TRBJ2-3; D may be TRBD1 (5 bases). The CDR3 is made up of 15 amino acids. V shed 5 bases and J shed 2 bases, with 14 bases lying between them. The CDR3 reads CASSRLSDNTDTQYF. The CDR3 region has the DNA TGTGCCAGCAGTCGATTGTCGGACAACACAGATACGCAGTATTTT.

This clonotype was seen many times. The genes are TRBV24-1 and TRBJ1-1; D is undetermined. Per the germline V gene, CDR1 is KGHDR and CDR2 is SFDVKD. This CDR3 has 12 residues. Trimming took off 5 bases at V and 7 bases at J, with 10 bases between the two ends. CDR3 nucleotides: TGTGCCACCAGTGTAACCGGACGTGAAGCTTTCTTT. It encodes CATSVTGREAFF.

The chain combines TRBV29-1 with TRBJ1-1; 7 nucleotides match TRBD1. J gave up 6 bases and V 5 bases, and 27 bases lay outside the gene matches. Germline CDR1 and CDR2: SQVTM and ANQGSEA. This CDR3 is built from 19 residues. The CDR3 DNA sequence: TGCAGCGTTCCCCGAGAGGGGATAGACAGGGCTGGTACTATAGCTGAAGCTTTCTTT. Its protein is CSVPREGIDRAGTIAEAFF.

At least ten counts were recorded for this clonotype. The rearrangement uses TRBV7-3 and TRBJ2-3; 16 bases align to TRBD2. Trimming at V came to 5 bases and at J to 5 bases, leaving 4 bases not matched to a gene. The CDR3 has 16 residues. In germline, CDR1 is SGHTA, CDR2 FQGTGA. For the CDR3, the DNA is TGTGCCAGCAGCAAGGGACTAGCGGGAGGGGAAGATACGCAGTATTTT. Translated: CASSKGLAGGEDTQYF.

This clonotype has more than one count but fewer than ten. This sequence joins TRBV19 and TRBJ1-1, with TRBD1 identical over 8 bases. Per the germline V gene, CDR1 is LNHDA and CDR2 is SQIVND (reference sequence). The CDR3 contains 12 residues. The V and J ends lost 9 bases and 5 bases, in that order; junction bases with no gene match: 5. CDR3 region: CASRTGPTEAFF. In DNA, the CDR3 is TGTGCCAGCAGGACAGGGCCAACTGAAGCTTTCTTT.

This clonotype has ten or more counts. This sequence joins TRBV6-1 and TRBJ2-3; 7 bases map to TRBD1. With V trimmed by 6 bases and J by 4 bases, 10 bases remained unmatched. The CDR3 is 15 residues long. Per germline, CDR1 MNHNS and CDR2 SASEGT. This CDR3 is CASRGRQGWADTQYF. The DNA for the CDR3 is TGTGCCAGCAGAGGGAGACAGGGATGGGCAGATACGCAGTATTTT.

There are many counts of this clonotype. V usage is TRBV3-1 and J usage is TRBJ2-3; 14 positions match TRBD2. Germline trimming cut 6 bases from V and 4 bases from J; bases unmatched to any gene: 9. Germline V gene data show CDR1 as LGHDT and CDR2 as YNNKEL (reference sequence). The CDR3 covers 17 residues. The CDR3 DNA is TGTGCCAGCAGGGGGACTAGCGGGAGAATCGGAGCAGATACGCAGTATTTT. Its protein is CASRGTSGRIGADTQYF.